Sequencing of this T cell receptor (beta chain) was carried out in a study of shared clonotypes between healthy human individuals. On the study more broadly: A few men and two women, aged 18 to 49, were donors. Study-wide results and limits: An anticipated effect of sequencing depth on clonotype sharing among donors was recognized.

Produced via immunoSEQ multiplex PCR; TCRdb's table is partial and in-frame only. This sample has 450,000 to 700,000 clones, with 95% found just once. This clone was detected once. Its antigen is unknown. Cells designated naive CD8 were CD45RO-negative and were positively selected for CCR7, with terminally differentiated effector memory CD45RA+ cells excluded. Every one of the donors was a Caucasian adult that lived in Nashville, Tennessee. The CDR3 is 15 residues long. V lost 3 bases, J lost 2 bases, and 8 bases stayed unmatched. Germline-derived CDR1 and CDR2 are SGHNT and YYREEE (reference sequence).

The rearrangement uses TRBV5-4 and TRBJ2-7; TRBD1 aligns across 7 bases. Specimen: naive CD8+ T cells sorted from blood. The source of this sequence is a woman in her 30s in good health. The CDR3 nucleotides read TGTGCCAGCAGCTCGAGACAGGGCGGCACCTACGAGCAGTACTTC. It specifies CASSSRQGGTYEQYF. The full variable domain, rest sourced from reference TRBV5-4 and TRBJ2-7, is ETGVTQSPTHLIKTRGQQVTLRCSSQSGHNTVSWYQQALGQGPQFIFQYYREEENGRGNFPPRFSGLQFPNYSSELNVNALELDDSALYLCASSSRQGGTYEQYFGPGTRLTVT.